A selection of T cell receptor beta chains follows, all from one sample in a study of T cell repertoires in ileal Crohn's disease. Sequencing was performed with immunoSEQ multiplex PCR; in TCRdb, only in-frame clones are kept and a portion is missing. This sample has about 14,000 clones, with around four fifths found just once. Specimen: ileal tissue. The origin of the receptors is an adult with Crohn's disease. The CDR3 runs from the conserved cysteine through the conserved F or W. The D gene is left open where the match is weak. Only some rows state a clone size, as once, few, many or a class for expanded clones.

clone size,V gene,D gene,J gene,CDR3 DNA,CDR3 protein
few,TRBV5-1,TRBD2,TRBJ2-5,TGCGCCAGCAGCTCCGCCCGACTAGCGGGGACTCAAGAGACCCAGTACTTC,CASSSARLAGTQETQYF
.,TRBV6-5,TRBD1,TRBJ1-4,TGTGCCAGCAGTCTTAACAGGGGTCGTGCAAAACTGTTTTTT,CASSLNRGRAKLFF
.,TRBV5-6,.,TRBJ2-6,TGTGCCAGCAGCTTTGAGGGCCCTGGGGCCAACGTCCTGACTTTC,CASSFEGPGANVLTF
few,TRBV27,.,TRBJ1-2,TGTGCCAGCAGTAGGGTACGGGGATTTACCTATGGCTACACCTTC,CASSRVRGFTYGYTF
.,TRBV10-3,TRBD1,TRBJ1-1,TGTGCCATCAGTGAGTCTTTCGACAGGGGGTTGAACACTGAAGCTTTCTTT,CAISESFDRGLNTEAFF
.,TRBV19,.,TRBJ2-1,TGTGCCAGTAGTGAGGCGGGGGCGTACAATGAGCAGTTCTTC,CASSEAGAYNEQFF
.,TRBV30,TRBD1,TRBJ1-3,TGTGCCTGGAGTCCGAAATGGACAGGGGCGGCTGGAAACACCATATATTTT,CAWSPKWTGAAGNTIYF
.,TRBV5-6,.,TRBJ1-2,TGTGCCAGCAGCTCCGGAGGATATGGCTACACCTTC,CASSSGGYGYTF
.,TRBV29-1,TRBD1,TRBJ2-7,TGCAGCGTCCCCGCGGGCCAGGGGGCAGGCGAGCAGTACTTC,CSVPAGQGAGEQYF
.,TRBV21-1,.,TRBJ2-7,TGTGCCAGCAGCCCTTCGGCGGGAGGAAGCTACGAGCAGTACTTC,CASSPSAGGSYEQYF
.,TRBV6-5,TRBD1,TRBJ1-1,TGTGCCAGCAGTTCGACAGGGACCACTGAAGCTTTCTTT,CASSSTGTTEAFF
.,TRBV10-3,.,TRBJ2-1,TGTGCCATCAGCCCCTCGGACAGAGGCTTGTCCAATGAGCAGTTCTTC,CAISPSDRGLSNEQFF
.,TRBV29-1,TRBD1,TRBJ1-5,TGCAGCGTCGGACAGGGGAGAAATCAGCCCCAGCATTTT,CSVGQGRNQPQHF
.,TRBV2,TRBD2,TRBJ2-6,TGTGCCAGCAGTGGGACTAGTTCTGGGGCCAACGTCCTGACTTTC,CASSGTSSGANVLTF
few,TRBV2,.,TRBJ2-7,TGTGCCAGCAGGGACAGACCCTACGAGCAGTACTTC,CASRDRPYEQYF
few,TRBV5-6,TRBD1,TRBJ1-2,TGTGCCAGCAGCCCGACAGGGAGTAACTATGGCTACACCTTC,CASSPTGSNYGYTF
.,TRBV5-8,.,TRBJ1-6,TGTGCCAGCAGCTTAGTCGGTCGGCAGGGAAGACCCCCCCTCCACTTT,CASSLVGRQGRPPLHF
.,TRBV30,.,TRBJ1-1,TGTGCCTGGAGTGTTAACCCCGGACTGACCTCGAACACTGAAGCTTTCTTT,CAWSVNPGLTSNTEAFF
once,TRBV6-1,.,TRBJ2-3,TGTGCCAGCAGTGCCCGACTATGGTGGGCAGATACGCAGTATTTT,CASSARLWWADTQYF
.,TRBV6-1,TRBD1,TRBJ2-7,TGTGCCAGCAGTGAAGCAGCCGGGACAGGGGCCTACGAGCAGTACTTC,CASSEAAGTGAYEQYF
once,TRBV6-1,.,TRBJ1-1,TGTGCCAGCAGCCGGAGGACGACTGAAGCTTTCTTT,CASSRRTTEAFF
.,TRBV29-1,.,TRBJ2-2,TGCAGCGTTGGACAGTCGAACACCGGGGAGCTGTTTTTT,CSVGQSNTGELFF
once,TRBV6-1,.,TRBJ2-2,TGTGCCAGCAGTGAGATGGGGTCGGGGTCCGGGGAGCTGTTTTTT,CASSEMGSGSGELFF
.,TRBV19,TRBD2,TRBJ2-1,TGTGCCAGTAGTAGAAGGCGGGGGGCCTCCCGGGGTGAGCAGTTCTTC,CASSRRRGASRGEQFF
.,TRBV27,TRBD1,TRBJ1-2,TGTGCCAGCAGTTTAGCCGGGACAGGACCCTATGGCTACACCTTC,CASSLAGTGPYGYTF
.,TRBV5-4,TRBD1,TRBJ1-2,TGTGCCAGCAGACCTACAGGGGGCTATGGCTACACCTTC,CASRPTGGYGYTF
.,TRBV1,.,TRBJ2-7,TGCACCAGCAGCCCCCTTTCGGGTAGGGGGAGCTCCTACGAGCAGTACTTC,CTSSPLSGRGSSYEQYF
.,TRBV29-1,.,TRBJ2-3,TGCAGCGTTGGCGACCACCGGAGAGGAGATACGCAGTATTTT,CSVGDHRRGDTQYF
.,TRBV6-5,.,TRBJ1-2,TGTGCCAGCAGTTATAAGGAGGGGCATGGCTACACCTTC,CASSYKEGHGYTF
.,TRBV25-1,.,TRBJ1-1,TGTGCCAGCAGTGAATCAGGGGTCTCACGCACTGAAGCTTTCTTT,CASSESGVSRTEAFF
.,TRBV6-1,TRBD2,TRBJ2-7,TGTGCCAGCAATCTAGCGGGTAGCTCCTACGAGCAGTACTTC,CASNLAGSSYEQYF
.,TRBV27,TRBD2,TRBJ2-5,TGTGCCAGCAGTTTTAGCGGGAGGGCCCTCGAGACCCAGTACTTC,CASSFSGRALETQYF
.,TRBV7-3,.,TRBJ1-1,TGTGCCAGCAGCTTAATGAAGCACACTGAAGCTTTCTTT,CASSLMKHTEAFF
.,TRBV5-1,.,TRBJ1-5,TGCGCCAGCAGCTTGGTGTCAGGACAACAGCCCCAGCATTTT,CASSLVSGQQPQHF
.,TRBV5-1,.,TRBJ2-5,TGCGCCAGCAGCCAAGGGAGGACCCAGTACTTC,CASSQGRTQYF
.,TRBV7-6,.,TRBJ2-6,TGTGCCAGCACCTTAACATCTGGGGCCAACGTCCTGACTTTC,CASTLTSGANVLTF
.,TRBV5-1,.,TRBJ2-7,TGCGCCAGCAGCTTGGGCGCGTACGAGCAGTACTTC,CASSLGAYEQYF
few,TRBV4-1,TRBD1,TRBJ2-3,TGCGCCAGCAGCCAGGGGACAGGGGTGGATACGCAGTATTTT,CASSQGTGVDTQYF
.,TRBV6-5,.,TRBJ1-4,TGTGCCAGCAGTTACGGTGGGGTAGGGGCTAATGAAAAACTGTTTTTT,CASSYGGVGANEKLFF
.,TRBV2,TRBD1,TRBJ1-5,TGTGCCAGCGGGGGGACAGGGATGGAACAGCCCCAGCATTTT,CASGGTGMEQPQHF
medium-sized,TRBV5-5,.,TRBJ2-7,TGTGCCAGCAGCTCAATCACTAGGGAAGGGAAGTACTTC,CASSSITREGKYF
.,TRBV6-1,TRBD2,TRBJ2-3,TGTGCCAGCAGTGAAGCGTCTCCTATACTAGCGGGTGGGAGAAATACGCAGTATTTT,CASSEASPILAGGRNTQYF
.,TRBV5-1,.,TRBJ2-7,TGCGCCAGCAGCTTGGGAGGCGGGGTGGCCTACGAGCAGTACTTC,CASSLGGGVAYEQYF
few,TRBV19,TRBD1,TRBJ2-5,TGTGCCAGTAGTATAAAAAGGACAGGGCACGGGGAGACCCAGTACTTC,CASSIKRTGHGETQYF
.,TRBV30,TRBD2,TRBJ2-3,TGTGCCTGGAGTGTCCCCCGGGGACTAGCGGAAGGAGATACGCAGTATTTT,CAWSVPRGLAEGDTQYF
.,TRBV29-1,.,TRBJ1-6,TGCAGCGTTGATGAGCTTGTAAATTCACCCCTCCACTTT,CSVDELVNSPLHF
.,TRBV5-1,.,TRBJ2-1,TGCGCCAGCAGCTTGGCGGTGGACAATGAGCAGTTCTTC,CASSLAVDNEQFF
.,TRBV6-5,TRBD1,TRBJ2-4,TGTGCCAGCAGCCGTACAGGGGGCGCCAAAAACATTCAGTACTTC,CASSRTGGAKNIQYF
.,TRBV5-4,.,TRBJ1-1,TGTGCCAGCAGTAAGGGGATGAACACTGAAGCTTTCTTT,CASSKGMNTEAFF
.,TRBV2,.,TRBJ2-7,TGTGCCAGCAGTGAAGCGCTGGAGGAGCAGTACTTC,CASSEALEEQYF
.,TRBV9,TRBD1,TRBJ1-6,TGTGCCAGCAGCGCCTGGGACAGGAATTCACCCCTCCACTTT,CASSAWDRNSPLHF
.,TRBV5-1,.,TRBJ2-1,TGCGCCAGCAGCTTCAGTTACGGGGAGTACAATGAGCAGTTCTTC,CASSFSYGEYNEQFF
.,TRBV19,.,TRBJ2-1,TGTGCCAGTAGTATAAGGCCGGACAGCTCCTACAATGAGCAGTTCTTC,CASSIRPDSSYNEQFF
few,TRBV30,TRBD1,TRBJ1-2,TGTGCCTGGAGTATGTCAGGGGGCTATGGCTACACCTTC,CAWSMSGGYGYTF
.,TRBV27,.,TRBJ2-7,TGTGCCAGCAGTTTAATCGACGAGCAGTACTTC,CASSLIDEQYF
.,TRBV12-5,.,TRBJ2-7,TGTGCTAGTGGCGAACCCGGACAGCTCGAGCAGTACTTC,CASGEPGQLEQYF
.,TRBV4-2,TRBD1,TRBJ1-5,TGTGCCAGCAGCCAAGATAGGGCAGGGGGGCGCAATCAGCCCCAGCATTTT,CASSQDRAGGRNQPQHF